These 32 T cell receptor beta chains were sequenced from one sample in a study of shared clonotypes between healthy human individuals. Some clones are missing from TCRdb's copy, which holds only in-frame ones; the method was immunoSEQ multiplex PCR. The sample has more than 850,000 clones, around 78% seen once. The sequenced sample consisted of memory CD4+ T cells from PBMCs. Subset specified: CD45RA-negative fraction. The receptors stem from a man aged 18-30 years in good health. Some clones in this sample may be carry-over from other donors' samples.

The rearrangement uses TRBV6-1 and TRBJ2-7; weak D call: TRBD2 (7 bases). The CDR3 loop spans 14 amino acids. V lost 4 bases, J lost 4 bases, and 14 bases lay in between. The germline V gene encodes CDR1 MNHNS and CDR2 SASEGT. In nucleotides, the CDR3 is TGTGCCAGCAGTGTCAGGGGAGCGGGGTACGAGCAGTACTTC. Encoded protein: CASSVRGAGYEQYF.

The J gene is TRBJ2-2, the V gene TRBV19; 7 bases map to TRBD2. The V and J ends lost 4 bases and 2 bases, in that order; junction bases with no gene match: 4. The CDR3 spans 15 residues. From germline, CDR1 is LNHDA and CDR2 SQIVND (reference sequence). The CDR3, as DNA: TGTGCCAGTAGTACCGGGAGGCCCAACACCGGGGAGCTGTTTTTT. This codes for CASSTGRPNTGELFF.

This sequence joins TRBV28 and TRBJ2-1; TRBD1 is a possible D gene (6 bases). The V gene's germline CDR1 is MDHEN and CDR2 SYDVKM. The CDR3 is 13 amino acids. V was clipped by 8 bases and J by 4 bases, with 12 bases between them. The CDR3 is CASRGTPYNEQFF. CDR3 DNA: TGTGCCAGCCGAGGGACACCTTACAATGAGCAGTTCTTC.

This clone came up a few times. J is TRBJ1-1 and V is TRBV7-2, with no clear D. This CDR3 region has 13 residues. Germline V gene lookup returns CDR1 SGHTA and CDR2 FQGNSA. V lost 1 base, J lost 10 bases, and 13 bases lay in between. The CDR3 region has the DNA TGTGCCAGCAGCTTAGTCTTGGGCGGCGGAGCTTTCTTT. Residues: CASSLVLGGGAFF.

The V call is TRBV6-1, the J call TRBJ2-5; 10 bases line up with TRBD1. This CDR3 comprises 16 residues. Germline V gives CDR1 MNHNS, CDR2 SASEGT. V shed 4 bases and J 5 bases; nucleotides not matched to a gene: 10. The CDR3 coding sequence is TGTGCCAGCAGTGTCGACCGGGACAGGGGTGGCGAGACCCAGTACTTC. Protein: CASSVDRDRGGETQYF.

This sequence joins TRBV5-1 and TRBJ2-1; 11 nucleotides line up with TRBD2. The CDR3 loop spans 16 amino acids. CDR1 SGHRS and CDR2 YFSETQ come from the germline V gene. Trimming took 0 bases from V and 8 from J; bases not matched to a gene: 7. CDR3 amino acids: CASSLALAGVGDEQFF. In DNA form, the CDR3 reads TGCGCCAGCAGCTTGGCACTAGCGGGAGTCGGCGATGAGCAGTTCTTC.

Only a few counts were recorded for this clone. Other nucleotide sequences in the sample specify the same CDR3. V and J are TRBV7-2 and TRBJ2-7; the D gene is possibly TRBD2 (7 bases). CDR3 size: 14 residues. Per the germline V gene, CDR1 is SGHTA and CDR2 is FQGNSA. The V gene lost 5 bases and the J gene lost 3 bases, with 14 bases spanning the gap. Written as DNA, the CDR3 is TGTGCCAGCAGCCCACTAGGGGGGGTCTACGAGCAGTACTTC. Translation: CASSPLGGVYEQYF. Complete variable domain (other parts from reference TRBV7-2 and TRBJ2-7): GAGVSQSPSNKVTEKGKDVELRCDPISGHTALYWYRQSLGQGLEFLIYFQGNSAPDKSGLPSDRFSAERTGGSVSTLTIQRTQQEDSAVYLCASSPLGGVYEQYFGPGTRLTVT.

The chain joins TRBV7-2 to TRBJ1-5; a possible D gene is TRBD1 (5 bases). The V gene's germline CDR1 is SGHTA and CDR2 FQGNSA. Trimming took 4 bases from V and 5 from J, leaving 18 bases between them. This CDR3 spans 16 amino acids. As DNA, the CDR3 is TGTGCCAGCAGCTCGAGAGGGGTCACGCTCGATCAGCCCCAGCATTTT. It encodes CASSSRGVTLDQPQHF.

This chain connects TRBV18 to TRBJ1-2, with 12 nucleotides matching TRBD1. Trimming at V came to 6 bases and at J to 3 bases, leaving 5 bases not matched to a gene. This CDR3 comprises 15 residues. Germline loops: CDR1 KGHSH, CDR2 LQKENI. DNA of the CDR3: TGTGCCAGCTCGCCTGGGACAGGGGGCTACTATGGCTACACCTTC. It is translated as CASSPGTGGYYGYTF.

This clone is a singleton in its sample. This sequence joins TRBV2 and TRBJ1-3; TRBD1 matches at 8 bases. Germline values: CDR1 SNHLY, CDR2 FYNNEI. J gave up 0 bases and V 4 bases, and 8 bases lay outside the gene matches. The CDR3 totals 17 residues. The CDR3 region is CASSAPQGALSGNTIYF. The CDR3 DNA reads TGTGCCAGCAGTGCCCCTCAGGGGGCGCTCTCTGGAAACACCATATATTTT.

The CDR3 is CAWGSGRGEQYF. Written as DNA, the CDR3 is TGTGCCTGGGGGTCCGGCCGGGGAGAGCAGTACTTC. The J gene is TRBJ2-7, the V gene TRBV30; D possibly corresponds to TRBD2 (5 bases). The CDR3 length is 12 residues. CDR1 and CDR2 (germline): GTSNPN, SVGIG (reference sequence). V lost 5 bases, J lost 7 bases, and 15 bases lay in between. The whole variable domain, remainder taken from reference TRBV30 and TRBJ2-7, is SQTIHQWPATLVQPVGSPLSLECTVEGTSNPNLYWYRQAAGRGLQLLFYSVGIGQISSEVPQNLSASRPQDRQFILSSKKLLLSDSGFYLCAWGSGRGEQYFGPGTRLTVT.

The V gene is TRBV5-1, the J gene TRBJ2-7; tentatively, D is TRBD1 (6 bases). Per the germline V gene, CDR1 is SGHRS and CDR2 is YFSETQ. V was cut by 5 bases and J by 0 bases, with 9 bases left in between. The CDR3 spans 13 residues. CDR3 sequence (DNA): TGCGCCAGCAGTCAGGGGCCCTCCTACGAGCAGTACTTC. As protein: CASSQGPSYEQYF.

V and J are TRBV27 and TRBJ2-7; no reliable D call. The CDR3 loop spans 13 amino acids. Germline CDR1 reads MNHEY; CDR2 reads SMNVEV (reference sequence). Deletions cut 3 bases from V and 4 bases from J, with 10 bases between. The CDR3 region has the DNA TGTGCCAGCAGTTTCTTATTGGGGTACGAGCAGTACTTC. Its translation is CASSFLLGYEQYF.

The chain joins TRBV5-6 to TRBJ2-1; no clear D. The germline V gene has CDR1 SGHDT and CDR2 YYEEEE. The CDR3 covers 16 residues. V was cut by 6 bases and J by 4 bases, with 20 bases left in between. CDR3 DNA sequence: TGTGCCAGCACCCGAACAGAGCTCAACGAGTACAATGAGCAGTTCTTC. Protein product: CASTRTELNEYNEQFF.

The chain couples TRBV18 to TRBJ1-1; no clear D gene. Germline V CDR1 and CDR2: KGHSH, LQKENI. The CDR3 loop spans 16 amino acids. Trimming removed 3 bases from V and 4 bases from J, with 18 bases in between. CDR3 in DNA: TGTGCCAGCTCACCTTATATCTTACAGTCCTTCACTGAAGCTTTCTTT. Its protein product is CASSPYILQSFTEAFF.

To note about this clone: The same CDR3 also results from other DNA sequences found in this sample. The chain joins TRBV28 to TRBJ1-1; D is possibly TRBD1 (6 bases). Germline lookup yields CDR1 MDHEN and CDR2 SYDVKM. CDR3 size: 13 residues. V lost 4 bases, J lost 5 bases, and 11 bases lay in between. The CDR3 loop is CASSSGVRTEAFF. The CDR3 bases are TGTGCCAGCAGTTCAGGGGTAAGGACTGAAGCTTTCTTT.

This clone has just a few counts. The CDR3 region is CASSYSIVGQTQYF. Written as DNA, the CDR3 is TGTGCCAGCAGTTATTCGATCGTGGGCCAGACCCAGTACTTC. The rearrangement links TRBV6-5 to TRBJ2-5, with no clear D. Germline V gene data show CDR1 as MNHEY and CDR2 as SVGAGI. The length of the CDR3 is 14 residues. V was cut by 3 bases and J by 6 bases, with 14 bases left in between.

This clone was counted a single time. The chain carries TRBV6-6 and TRBJ2-1, with 8 bases that match TRBD2. CDR3 length: 16 amino acids. V trimming: 6 bases; J trimming: 4 bases; junction bases outside the gene matches: 11. From germline, CDR1 is MNHNY and CDR2 SVGAGI (reference sequence). Here the CDR3 DNA reads TGTGCCAGCAGATCCGTAGCGGGACCTTCATACAATGAGCAGTTCTTC. Translating it yields CASRSVAGPSYNEQFF.

Here the CDR3 reads CASSSSGSSYEQYF. DNA for the CDR3: TGTGCCAGCAGCAGTAGCGGGAGCTCCTACGAGCAGTACTTC. The chain links TRBV13 to TRBJ2-7; 9 bases agree with TRBD2. The CDR3 has 14 residues. In germline, CDR1 is PRHDT, CDR2 FYEKMQ (reference sequence). The junction had 2 bases not matched to a gene; V was cut back by 5 bases and J by 0 bases.

The chain employs TRBV19 and TRBJ1-2; D unclear. The CDR3 consists of 13 residues. V shed 2 bases and J shed 8 bases, with 12 bases lying between them. Germline CDR1 is LNHDA and CDR2 is SQIVND (reference sequence). CDR3 DNA: TGTGCCAGTAGTATAAGGAGGGCTCAAGGCTACACCTTC. Its translation is CASSIRRAQGYTF.

J is TRBJ2-5 and V is TRBV9; D assignment may be TRBD1 or TRBD2 (5 bases each). CDR1 is SGDLS, CDR2 YYNGEE, per germline. CDR3 length equals 14 residues. V lost 4 bases to trimming and J lost 6 bases, with 16 bases between them. Here the CDR3 DNA reads TGTGCCAGCAGCTTCCGAGGGGAAAGCAAGACCCAGTACTTC. This codes for CASSFRGESKTQYF.

The V and J genes are TRBV19 and TRBJ1-1; tentatively, D is TRBD1 (5 bases). V lost 7 bases and J lost 3, with 15 bases in between. CDR3 length: 14 amino acids. Germline values: CDR1 LNHDA, CDR2 SQIVND (reference sequence). The CDR3 here is CASKWGPADTEAFF. The CDR3 DNA reads TGTGCCAGTAAGTGGGGACCAGCGGACACTGAAGCTTTCTTT.

The chain recombines TRBV28 with TRBJ1-3; a weak D match, TRBD1 (5 bases). The CDR3 loop spans 15 amino acids. Per the germline V gene, CDR1 is MDHEN and CDR2 is SYDVKM. Trimming shortened V by 6 bases and J by 3 bases, and 15 bases separated the two germline ends. CDR3 sequence: CASSPPGRDGNTIYF. CDR3 nucleotide sequence: TGTGCCAGCAGCCCCCCCGGCAGGGATGGAAACACCATATATTTT.

The chain couples TRBV10-3 to TRBJ2-7; D might be TRBD2 (6 bases). The CDR3 covers 13 residues. The ends were cut back, 4 bases at V and 3 bases at J, with 10 bases in the middle. Germline lookup yields CDR1 ENHRY and CDR2 SYGVKD. The DNA of the CDR3 is TGTGCCATCAGTGTAAACGGGGGCTACGAGCAGTACTTC. Translation: CAISVNGGYEQYF.

J is TRBJ2-1 and V is TRBV7-3, with 14 bases aligning to TRBD2. V was pared by 6 bases and J by 9 bases, with 13 bases of the junction left unmatched. This CDR3 spans 17 amino acids. The germline V gene encodes CDR1 SGHTA and CDR2 FQGTGA. The CDR3 here is CASRTGTSGSLWGEQFF. As DNA, the CDR3 is TGTGCCAGCAGGACCGGGACTAGCGGGAGTTTATGGGGTGAGCAGTTCTTC.

The rearrangement links TRBV12-2 to TRBJ2-1; the table calls TRBD2, which could not be checked here. TRBV12-2 is an annotated pseudogene. This CDR3 region has 15 residues. This chain's CDR3 is CASRLEREEDNEQFF. Here the CDR3 DNA reads TGTGCAAGTCGCCTCGAGCGGGAGGAAGACAATGAGCAGTTCTTC.

The CDR3 DNA is TGCGCCAGCAGCTTCCTAGCGGGATCTTCATCTGAGCAGTTCTTC. Encoded protein: CASSFLAGSSSEQFF. The rearrangement joins TRBV5-1 to TRBJ2-1; 9 nucleotides align to TRBD2. The junction had 9 bases not matched to a gene; V was cut back by 2 bases and J by 9 bases. In germline, CDR1 is SGHRS, CDR2 YFSETQ. The CDR3 has 15 amino acids. Based on the CDR3 plus reference TRBV5-1 and TRBJ2-1, the full variable domain is KAGVTQTPRYLIKTRGQQVTLSCSPISGHRSVSWYQQTPGQGLQFLFEYFSETQRNKGNFPGRFSGRQFSNSRSEMNVSTLELGDSALYLCASSFLAGSSSEQFFGPGTRLTVL.

About this clone: Within the sample, other DNA sequences also encode this same CDR3. The chain carries TRBV20-1 and TRBJ1-1; unclear D gene. Germline CDR1 DFQATT, CDR2 SNEGSKA (reference sequence). The length of the CDR3 is 11 residues. Trimming removed 2 bases at V and 5 bases at J, with 6 bases between. DNA for the CDR3: TGCAGTGCTAGATTCGGGACTGAAGCTTTCTTT. Residues: CSARFGTEAFF.

This clone was seen a single time. The chain has TRBV28 and TRBJ2-7; D is perhaps TRBD1 or TRBD2 (6 bases each). V shed 4 bases and J shed 7 bases, with 17 bases lying between them. This CDR3 spans 14 amino acids. Germline V gene data show CDR1 as MDHEN and CDR2 as SYDVKM. The CDR3, as DNA: TGTGCCAGCAGTTCGATAACAGGGACTCGGGAGCAGTACTTC. It translates to CASSSITGTREQYF. The full variable domain, in which reference TRBV28 and TRBJ2-7 provide the parts outside the CDR3, is DVKVTQSSRYLVKRTGEKVFLECVQDMDHENMFWYRQDPGLGLRLIYFSYDVKMKEKGDIPEGYSVSREKKERFSLILESASTNQTSMYLCASSSITGTREQYFGPGTRLTVT.

The V call is TRBV5-4, the J call TRBJ2-5; 9 nucleotides match TRBD1. The V segment lost 7 bases and the J segment 5 bases; nucleotides outside the gene matches: 9. The CDR3 has 14 residues. Germline-derived CDR1 and CDR2 are SGHNT and YYREEE (reference sequence). CDR3 bases: TGTGCCAGCGGCCCGACAGGGGGAAAGGAGACCCAGTACTTC. Protein: CASGPTGGKETQYF.

The chain combines TRBV7-8 with TRBJ1-5, with a weak D call TRBD1 (5 bases). CDR3 length: 16 residues. Trimming stripped 1 base from V and 9 bases from J, with 19 bases between. CDR1 and CDR2 from the germline V gene are SGHVS and FQNEAQ. The CDR3 sequence is CASSLGRGRVGSPQHF. CDR3 nucleotides: TGTGCCAGCAGCTTAGGTCGCGGCAGGGTTGGATCGCCCCAGCATTTT.

With regard to this clone: Other DNA sequences in this specimen translate into the identical CDR3. The genes are TRBV28 and TRBJ1-3; D not certain. Germline-derived CDR1 and CDR2 are MDHEN and SYDVKM. The V end lost 5 bases, the J end lost 1 base, and 6 bases lay between the germline ends. The CDR3 consists of 13 residues. The CDR3 DNA sequence: TGTGCCAGCAGTGCCCATTCTGGAAACACCATATATTTT. Protein sequence: CASSAHSGNTIYF.